The present T cell receptor (beta chain) was sequenced within a study of cytomegalovirus exposure and HLA in healthy donors. Findings and limits, study-wide: Links to common viral pathogens appeared, in a later analysis, for several of the most significant clusters. Researchers left out some V segments, among them TRBV6-2 and TRBV6-3, as indistinguishable. The presence/absence work took it that sequencing depth was about the same across donors. In a later analysis, CMV-associated beta chains were mostly HLA-associated, it appeared.

The CDR3 is made up of 13 amino acids. V shed 2 bases and J shed 0 bases, with 6 bases lying between them. Germline V gene lookup returns CDR1 SGHNT and CDR2 YYREEE (reference sequence). Worth noting for this clone: Its matching antigen is unknown.

A multiplex PCR was run with 60 Vbeta primers and 13 Jbeta primers. TCRdb keeps only in-frame clones here, not all; method: immunoSEQ multiplex PCR. Found here are roughly 200,000 clones, roughly 83% of them singletons; the top ten hold 0.71%. This TCR came from a boy aged 2 to 10 in good health and CMV-seronegative. The chain couples TRBV5-4 to TRBJ2-7; D not certain. Specimen: PBMCs. CDR3 sequence reads: CASSFAVSYEQYF. CDR3 sequence (DNA): TGTGCCAGCAGCTTTGCAGTCTCCTACGAGCAGTACTTC. Variable domain in full (rest from reference TRBV5-4 and TRBJ2-7): ETGVTQSPTHLIKTRGQQVTLRCSSQSGHNTVSWYQQALGQGPQFIFQYYREEENGRGNFPPRFSGLQFPNYSSELNVNALELDDSALYLCASSFAVSYEQYFGPGTRLTVT.